This T cell receptor beta chain was sequenced during a study of cytomegalovirus exposure and HLA in healthy donors. Study-level background: The roughly 110 validation repertoires were reported in a later analysis to have been generated on the same platform as the roughly 670 first-cohort repertoires. Study-level points and caveats: Some public TCRs appeared in many individuals, while most sequences were rare. According to a later analysis, TCR clusters from the first cohort tended to co-occur in the roughly 110 validation repertoires.

Comments on this clone: What it binds is not known.

The repertoire was sequenced with immunoSEQ multiplex PCR; TCRdb's copy has only in-frame clones and lacks some. The sample gives over 200,000 clones, around 78% of which show up once; 4.5% to 6% is in the top ten. The germline CDR1 and CDR2 sequences are MNHNS and SASEGT. V trimming: 6 bases; J trimming: 2 bases; junction bases outside the gene matches: 9. The length of the CDR3 is 15 residues. This clonotype was obtained from a woman aged 18-29 years in good health and CMV-seronegative. The rearrangement uses TRBV6-1 and TRBJ2-7; 8 positions match TRBD1. The sample consisted of PBMCs. This chain's CDR3 is CASRGQDRATYEQYF. The CDR3, as DNA: TGTGCCAGCAGAGGCCAGGACAGGGCCACCTACGAGCAGTACTTC.